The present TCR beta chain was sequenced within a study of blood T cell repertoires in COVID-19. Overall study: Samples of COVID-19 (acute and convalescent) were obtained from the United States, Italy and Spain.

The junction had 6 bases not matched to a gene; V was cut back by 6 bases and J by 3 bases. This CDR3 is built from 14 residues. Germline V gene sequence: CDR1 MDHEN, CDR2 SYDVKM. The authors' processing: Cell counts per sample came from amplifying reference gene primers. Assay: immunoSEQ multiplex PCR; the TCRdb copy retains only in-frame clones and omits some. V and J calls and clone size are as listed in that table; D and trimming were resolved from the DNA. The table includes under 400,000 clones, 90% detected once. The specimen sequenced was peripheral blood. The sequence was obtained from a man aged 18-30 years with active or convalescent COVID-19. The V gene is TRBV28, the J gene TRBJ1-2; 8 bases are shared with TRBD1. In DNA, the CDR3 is TGTGCCAGCAGACCACAGGGGGTGGACTATGGCTACACCTTC. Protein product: CASRPQGVDYGYTF.